The 3 T cell receptor beta chains listed next were all sequenced from one sample in a study of early T cells in non-severe SARS-CoV-2 infection. Each CDR3 protein gets one entry after TCRdb re-called the 5' RACE reads with MiXCR. The data show some 71,000 distinct CDR3 sequences, roughly a tenth seen once. Sequencing was carried out using whole blood. The receptor set was obtained from an adult who was a healthcare worker with PCR-confirmed SARS-CoV-2 infection or an uninfected control (not recorded which).

The V gene is TRBV19, the J gene TRBJ2-7; TRBD1 aligns across 8 bases. Germline CDR1 and CDR2: LNHDA and SQIVND (reference sequence). Trimming cost V 5 bases and J 2 bases; bases outside gene matches: 5. The CDR3 consists of 14 residues. CDR3 sequence: CASSPGQGPYEQYF. The DNA of the CDR3 is TGTGCCAGTAGTCCAGGACAGGGCCCCTACGAGCAGTACTTC. Combining the CDR3 with reference TRBV19 and TRBJ2-7 gives the whole variable domain DGGITQSPKYLFRKEGQNVTLSCEQNLNHDAMYWYRQDPGQGLRLIYYSQIVNDFQKGDIAEGYSVSREKKESFPLTVTSAQKNPTAFYLCASSPGQGPYEQYFGPGTRLTVT.

This clonotype was observed a handful of times. This chain uses TRBV7-2 with TRBJ2-1; perhaps TRBD1 as D (5 bases). Germline V gene data show CDR1 as SGHTA and CDR2 as FQGNSA. The V gene lost 5 bases and the J gene lost 7 bases, with 9 bases spanning the gap. The CDR3 extends over 12 amino acids. CDR3 bases: TGTGCCAGCAGCCAGGGTCTTAATGAGCAGTTCTTC. Translated, it gives CASSQGLNEQFF.

This clonotype showed up just a few times. The chain is built from TRBV9 and TRBJ2-5, with no clear D. With 0 bases removed from V and 7 bases from J, the gap between germline ends came to 4 bases. The CDR3 totals 11 residues. Per germline, CDR1 SGDLS and CDR2 YYNGEE. The CDR3 is CASSVGGTQYF. As DNA, the CDR3 is TGTGCCAGCAGCGTAGGAGGGACCCAGTACTTC.